This passage covers 27 T cell receptor beta chains from one sample sequenced in a study of T cell repertoires in cytomegalovirus infection. TCRdb itself ran the reads through MiXCR, one entry per CDR3 protein. The sample consists of roughly 990,000 distinct CDR3 sequences, less than 40% of them appearing once. These TCRs' antigens remain unknown. The sequenced sample was cultured CD8+ T cells from PBMCs, obtained from culture after CMV antigen stimulation. These receptors were obtained from a human donor in good health (CMV status not recorded). Some clones in this sample may be carry-over from other donors' samples.

The chain combines TRBV7-9 with TRBJ2-3; TRBD2 aligns across 8 bases. With 3 bases clipped from V and 2 bases from J, the junction kept 7 bases outside the gene matches. Germline V gene sequence: CDR1 SEHNR, CDR2 FQNEAQ (reference sequence). The CDR3 totals 16 residues. The CDR3 loop is CASSFGSGGITDTQYF. The CDR3 region has the DNA TGTGCCAGCAGCTTCGGAAGCGGGGGCATCACAGATACGCAGTATTTT.

This chain joins TRBV5-4 and TRBJ1-3; the match to TRBD1 covers 9 bases. CDR3 length: 14 amino acids. Trimming cost V 4 bases and J 4 bases; bases outside gene matches: 3. Germline CDR1 is SGHNT and CDR2 is YYREEE (reference sequence). The CDR3 loop reads CASSRTGDGNTIYF. In nucleotides, the CDR3 is TGTGCCAGCAGCAGGACAGGGGACGGAAACACCATATATTTT.

V gene TRBV27 combines with J gene TRBJ1-2; tentative D call: TRBD1 (5 bases). The germline gives CDR1 MNHEY, CDR2 SMNVEV (reference sequence). Trimming removed 5 bases from V and 2 bases from J, with 12 bases in between. The length of the CDR3 is 14 residues. CDR3 loop: CASSGGENNYGYTF. As DNA, the CDR3 is TGTGCCAGCAGTGGGGGGGAGAACAACTATGGCTACACCTTC.

This chain joins TRBV2 and TRBJ1-2, with TRBD1 identical over 7 bases. Germline values: CDR1 SNHLY, CDR2 FYNNEI. This CDR3 has 11 residues. The CDR3 DNA follows: TGTGCAACCGGGACAGCCTATGGCTACACCTTC. Translated, it gives CATGTAYGYTF.

This chain uses TRBV7-9 with TRBJ2-3; 9 positions agree with TRBD1. CDR3 size: 16 residues. Germline CDR1 and CDR2: SEHNR and FQNEAQ (reference sequence). V gave up 5 bases and J gave up 2 bases; unmatched junction bases: 8. The CDR3 sequence is CASSPPWTGDTDTQYF. The CDR3 DNA follows: TGTGCCAGCAGCCCCCCCTGGACAGGGGACACAGATACGCAGTATTTT.

The sample holds a few counts of this clonotype. The chain uses TRBV29-1 and TRBJ1-2, with a weak D call TRBD1 (5 bases). V was clipped by 4 bases and J by 10 bases, with 22 bases between them. CDR3 length: 14 residues. Germline CDR1 SQVTM, CDR2 ANQGSEA. The CDR3 DNA follows: TGCAGCGTTGGAGGAGGGGACGCCTATTTCTACTACACCTTC. This sequence encodes CSVGGGDAYFYYTF.

The V and J genes are TRBV6-2 or TRBV6-3 and TRBJ2-1; TRBD2 matches 11 bases. This CDR3 region has 15 residues. CDR1 MNHEY and CDR2 SVGEGT come from the germline V gene. V shed 4 bases, J shed 9 bases, and the junction held 8 bases outside the gene matches. The CDR3 protein is CASSLAGGPGREQFF. The CDR3, as DNA: TGTGCCAGCAGTTTAGCGGGGGGGCCTGGTCGTGAGCAGTTCTTC.

This clonotype was found a few times. The V gene is TRBV12-5, the J gene TRBJ2-1, with TRBD1 as a possible D gene (5 bases). The length of the CDR3 is 16 residues. Germline values: CDR1 LGHNT, CDR2 FRNRAP. V was cut by 2 bases and J by 0 bases, with 11 bases left in between. CDR3 region: CASGLPQQGSYNEQFF. The CDR3 bases are TGTGCTAGTGGTTTGCCGCAGCAGGGCTCCTACAATGAGCAGTTCTTC.

In this sample, this clonotype turned up many times. V and J are TRBV28 and TRBJ1-1; D possibly corresponds to TRBD1 (6 bases). This CDR3 region has 14 residues. The germline V and J ends were trimmed by 7 bases and 4 bases, with 16 bases remaining between them. The V gene's germline CDR1 is MDHEN and CDR2 SYDVKM. The CDR3 nucleotides read TGTGCCAGCATAACGCGGGGGGCAGGCACTGAAGCTTTCTTT. It encodes CASITRGAGTEAFF.

The rearrangement joins TRBV7-3 to TRBJ1-5, with a weak D call TRBD1 (5 bases). Trimming removed 7 bases from V and 7 bases from J, with 14 bases in between. CDR3 length: 13 residues. Germline CDR1 reads SGHTA; CDR2 reads FQGTGA. DNA for the CDR3: TGTGCCAGCACCGCGGGGGACCTACAGCCCCAGCATTTT. It is translated as CASTAGDLQPQHF.

V gene TRBV5-5 combines with J gene TRBJ1-2, with no clear D. The germline CDR1 and CDR2 sequences are SGHKS and YYEKEE (reference sequence). V lost 0 bases and J 4 bases, leaving 19 bases between the germline ends. The CDR3 is 17 amino acids. CDR3 bases: TGTGCCAGCAGCTTGGACGATCACGTCAGGACGCCCTATGGCTACACCTTC. Encoded protein: CASSLDDHVRTPYGYTF.

This clonotype was counted between two and nine times. This chain uses TRBV2 with TRBJ2-3; TRBD2 matches at 12 bases. Germline trimming cut 2 bases from V and 2 bases from J; bases unmatched to any gene: 8. This CDR3 comprises 18 residues. Germline lookup yields CDR1 SNHLY and CDR2 FYNNEI. The CDR3 region has the DNA TGTGCCAGCAGTGAACTAGCGGGGGGGACTCGCGACACAGATACGCAGTATTTT. Protein sequence: CASSELAGGTRDTDTQYF.

The gene calls are TRBV5-4 and TRBJ2-7; 9 bases agree with TRBD2. The junction had 12 bases not matched to a gene; V was cut back by 1 base and J by 4 bases. CDR1 SGHNT and CDR2 YYREEE come from the germline V gene (reference sequence). CDR3 length: 17 residues. The DNA of the CDR3 is TGTGCCAGCAGCTTGTGGCCCCAGGCTAGCGGGGCGTACGAGCAGTACTTC. Its protein is CASSLWPQASGAYEQYF.

The chain has TRBV6-5 and TRBJ1-5; D uncertain. There are 13 residues in the CDR3. Trimming shortened V by 5 bases and J by 2 bases, and 7 bases separated the two germline ends. Per the germline V gene, CDR1 is MNHEY and CDR2 is SVGAGI. The CDR3 DNA sequence: TGTGCCAGCAGTAACGGCGGCAATCAGCCCCAGCATTTT. This sequence encodes CASSNGGNQPQHF.

This sequence joins TRBV5-6 and TRBJ2-7; weak D call: TRBD2 (6 bases). This CDR3 has 15 amino acids. V was shortened by 6 bases and J by 1 base, with 17 bases between the two germline ends. Looked up from germline, CDR1 is SGHDT and CDR2 is YYEEEE. The CDR3: CASTRGFGPSYEQYF. In DNA, the CDR3 is TGTGCCAGCACCCGGGGGTTTGGACCTTCCTACGAGCAGTACTTC.

The J gene is TRBJ2-7, the V gene TRBV27; a possible D gene is TRBD2 (6 bases). V lost 8 bases and J lost 7, with 18 bases in between. The CDR3 has 13 residues. Germline CDR1 and CDR2: MNHEY and SMNVEV (reference sequence). The chain's CDR3 is CASWGREPTEQYF. Here the CDR3 DNA reads TGTGCCAGCTGGGGACGGGAGCCCACAGAGCAGTACTTC.

Concerning this clonotype itself: One base away lies a much larger clone, so this may be a sequencing read error. The chain employs TRBV7-2 and TRBJ2-5, with 10 bases that match TRBD2. The germline CDR1 and CDR2 sequences are SGHTA and FQGNSA. CDR3 length equals 18 residues. The CDR3 DNA is TGTGCCAGCAGCTTAAGGCTAGCGGGGGACCCGTACCAAGAGACCCGGTACTTC. This sequence encodes CASSLRLAGDPYQETRYF.

Many counts were recorded for this clonotype. The V call is TRBV28, the J call TRBJ1-3; possible D gene TRBD1, 5 bases. This CDR3 has 15 residues. V lost 5 bases to trimming and J lost 0 bases, with 11 bases between them. CDR1 MDHEN and CDR2 SYDVKM come from the germline V gene. The chain's CDR3 is CASSRDGRSGNTIYF. The CDR3 DNA reads TGTGCCAGCAGTAGGGACGGCCGCTCTGGAAACACCATATATTTT.

In this sample, this clonotype turned up a few times. The chain recombines TRBV7-9 with TRBJ2-3; 8 bases map to TRBD1. This CDR3 contains 16 residues. Germline lookup yields CDR1 SEHNR and CDR2 FQNEAQ (reference sequence). After removal of 6 bases from V and 4 bases from J, the junction contained 12 bases not matched to a gene. This chain's CDR3 is CASRHRDRGWADTQYF. In nucleotides, the CDR3 is TGTGCCAGCAGGCACCGAGACAGGGGATGGGCAGATACGCAGTATTTT.

This clonotype came up many times. The rearrangement links TRBV7-8 to TRBJ1-6; a weak D match, TRBD1 (6 bases). The CDR3 has 18 amino acids. CDR1 and CDR2 from the germline V gene are SGHVS and FQNEAQ. V was pared by 2 bases and J by 3 bases, with 17 bases between. CDR3: CASSLLAVDSLYNSPLHF. CDR3 nucleotides: TGTGCCAGCAGCTTATTGGCGGTGGACAGCCTCTATAATTCACCCCTCCACTTT. The entire variable domain, with the rest obtained from reference TRBV7-8 and TRBJ1-6, is as follows: GAGVSQSPRYKVAKRGQDVALRCDPISGHVSLFWYQQALGQGPEFLTYFQNEAQLDKSGLPSDRFFAERPEGSVSTLKIQRTQQEDSAVYLCASSLLAVDSLYNSPLHFGNGTRLTVT.

V is TRBV19 and J is TRBJ2-1, with 13 positions matching TRBD2. Per the germline V gene, CDR1 is LNHDA and CDR2 is SQIVND (reference sequence). Trimming removed 6 bases from V and 8 bases from J; junction bases left unmatched: 7. This CDR3 has 15 residues. The CDR3 is CASRLAGGPGDEQFF. The DNA of the CDR3 is TGTGCCAGTAGACTAGCGGGGGGGCCCGGGGATGAGCAGTTCTTC.

V is TRBV6-1 and J is TRBJ1-5, with D maybe TRBD1 (6 bases). In germline, CDR1 is MNHNS, CDR2 SASEGT. V was pared by 5 bases and J by 5 bases, with 10 bases between. The CDR3 loop spans 13 amino acids. The CDR3 nucleotides read TGTGCCAGCAGTCAGGGGACCCATCAGCCCCAGCATTTT. Protein product: CASSQGTHQPQHF.

This sequence joins TRBV12-3 or TRBV12-4 and TRBJ2-1; D tentatively reads TRBD1 or TRBD2 (5 bases each). CDR3 length: 15 residues. The V gene lost 1 base and the J gene lost 4 bases, with 11 bases spanning the gap. CDR3 protein: CASSLEGRGYNEQFF. CDR3 nucleotide sequence: TGTGCCAGCAGTTTAGAGGGGCGCGGGTACAATGAGCAGTTCTTC.

The rearrangement links TRBV7-9 to TRBJ2-5; D ambiguous. Looked up from germline, CDR1 is SEHNR and CDR2 is FQNEAQ (reference sequence). Trimming took 1 base from V and 1 from J, leaving 10 bases between them. The CDR3 runs 15 residues. The CDR3 DNA follows: TGTGCCAGCAGCTTAGGTCTAACAGTCCAAGAGACCCAGTACTTC. This encodes CASSLGLTVQETQYF.

V gene TRBV19 combines with J gene TRBJ2-1, with 9 positions matching TRBD2. J lost 7 bases, V lost 5 bases, and 9 bases had no gene match. This CDR3 is 15 amino acids long. Germline V gives CDR1 LNHDA, CDR2 SQIVND (reference sequence). CDR3 protein: CASSPSAGGRNEQFF. CDR3 in DNA: TGTGCCAGTAGTCCCTCCGCGGGGGGGCGTAATGAGCAGTTCTTC.

As regards this clonotype: The junction departs from the called germline gene at one end, perhaps through a read error. CDR3 DNA sequence: TGTGCCAACAGTCGGATATCCGGCCCTATAGATGAAGCTTTCTTT. Translation: CANSRISGPIDEAFF. The V call is TRBV6-6, the J call TRBJ1-1; D ambiguous. CDR1 and CDR2 from the germline V gene are MNHNY and SVGAGI (reference sequence). The CDR3 covers 15 residues.

This chain connects TRBV7-6 to TRBJ2-1; D not resolved. V lost 5 bases and J 2 bases, leaving 13 bases between the germline ends. The V gene's germline CDR1 is SGHVS and CDR2 FNYEAQ. This CDR3 region has 15 residues. The CDR3 DNA reads as TGTGCCAGCAGCCTGTCCCCAATAGCCTACAATGAGCAGTTCTTC. Protein sequence: CASSLSPIAYNEQFF. The full variable domain, in which reference TRBV7-6 and TRBJ2-1 provide the parts outside the CDR3, is GAGVSQSPRYKVTKRGQDVALRCDPISGHVSLYWYRQALGQGPEFLTYFNYEAQQDKSGLPNDRFSAERPEGSISTLTIQRTEQRDSAMYRCASSLSPIAYNEQFFGPGTRLTVL.